What follows are 21 T cell receptor beta chains derived from one specimen sequenced in a study of CD8 T cells in ankylosing spondylitis. Findings of the study overall: Made up of 7 to 9 highly homologous variants, a TCR beta motif appeared characteristic of ankylosing spondylitis blood.

TCRdb redid the calling of the 5' RACE reads with MiXCR, one entry per CDR3 protein. The profile shows around 490,000 distinct CDR3 sequences, roughly 5.2% of them singletons. Their target antigens are unknown. The specimen sequenced was blood, either unsorted or a sorted T cell fraction (not recorded which). These receptor sequences come from a male donor with ankylosing spondylitis.

This sequence joins TRBV7-2 and TRBJ2-5; D not resolved. Trimming pared 5 bases from V and 1 base from J, leaving 11 bases between. This CDR3 has 14 amino acids. The germline V gene has CDR1 SGHTA and CDR2 FQGNSA. This chain's CDR3 is CASSPLGIQETQYF. The CDR3 region has the DNA TGTGCCAGCAGCCCCCTAGGCATCCAAGAGACCCAGTACTTC.

In its sample, this clonotype was seen many times. This chain connects TRBV29-1 to TRBJ2-5; D is undetermined. This CDR3 is built from 12 residues. The germline V and J ends were trimmed by 0 bases and 5 bases, with 7 bases remaining between them. Per the germline V gene, CDR1 is SQVTM and CDR2 is ANQGSEA. As DNA, the CDR3 is TGCAGCGTTGAAGATTGGGTGGAGACCCAGTACTTC. This encodes CSVEDWVETQYF.

Ten or more counts support this clonotype. The rearrangement joins TRBV28 to TRBJ1-2; 9 bases map to TRBD1. Trimming took 6 bases from V and 4 from J; bases not matched to a gene: 6. The germline V gene encodes CDR1 MDHEN and CDR2 SYDVKM. The CDR3 sequence is 14 residues long. CDR3 in DNA: TGTGCCAGCAGGGGAACAGGGGGCTTCTATGGCTACACCTTC. Amino acid sequence: CASRGTGGFYGYTF.

The sample holds many counts of this clonotype. The chain is built from TRBV7-2 and TRBJ2-3; tentatively, D is TRBD2 (5 bases). Germline loops: CDR1 SGHTA, CDR2 FQGNSA. The V end lost 1 base, the J end lost 2 bases, and 10 bases lay between the germline ends. The CDR3 is made up of 15 amino acids. The CDR3 here is CASSLDWTATDTQYF. CDR3 coding DNA: TGTGCCAGCAGCTTAGATTGGACTGCCACAGATACGCAGTATTTT.

This clonotype showed up many times. The chain combines TRBV11-2 with TRBJ2-3; TRBD2 is a possible D gene (5 bases). Germline V gives CDR1 SGHAT, CDR2 FQNNGV. This CDR3 contains 14 residues. Trimming removed 1 base from V and 6 bases from J, with 11 bases in between. CDR3 nucleotide sequence: TGTGCCAGCAGCTTAGTTCGGGGATGGGATACGCAGTATTTT. It specifies CASSLVRGWDTQYF.

This clonotype was picked up many times. The J gene is TRBJ2-7, the V gene TRBV6-5, with a possible D match to TRBD2 (7 bases). The CDR3 runs to 15 residues. Germline lookup yields CDR1 MNHEY and CDR2 SVGAGI. The V gene lost 0 bases and the J gene lost 2 bases, with 11 bases spanning the gap. The CDR3 reads CASSYSGGGPYEQYF. CDR3 in DNA: TGTGCCAGCAGTTACTCTGGCGGGGGCCCCTACGAGCAGTACTTC.

This clonotype was seen at least ten times. The chain carries TRBV15 and TRBJ1-4; the D gene is possibly TRBD1 (5 bases). V lost 4 bases to trimming and J lost 4 bases, with 10 bases between them. Germline CDR1 is LNHNV and CDR2 is YYDKDF (reference sequence). This CDR3 comprises 14 residues. DNA for the CDR3: TGTGCCACCAGCATCCGGGACGGTAATGAAAAACTGTTTTTT. It codes for CATSIRDGNEKLFF.

This clonotype showed up just a few times. The chain carries TRBV10-3 and TRBJ1-6; no clear D gene. There are 16 residues in the CDR3. Germline assignment: CDR1 ENHRY and CDR2 SYGVKD. Trimming shortened V by 2 bases and J by 10 bases, and 18 bases separated the two germline ends. CDR3 sequence: CAISEHVGLGGSPLHF. The CDR3 DNA reads as TGTGCCATCAGTGAGCACGTAGGGCTCGGTGGATCACCCCTCCACTTT.

This clonotype was seen at least ten times. This sequence joins TRBV4-2 and TRBJ1-2; D unclear. CDR3 size: 15 residues. In germline, CDR1 is LGHNA, CDR2 YNFKEQ. Trimming took 0 bases from V and 3 from J, leaving 11 bases between them. CDR3 DNA sequence: TGTGCCAGCAGCCAAGAATCGAGAGGTTACTATGGCTACACCTTC. This codes for CASSQESRGYYGYTF.

This clonotype was seen at least ten times. The V and J genes are TRBV9 and TRBJ2-3; perhaps TRBD2 as D (6 bases). Trimming cost V 4 bases and J 2 bases, with 11 bases left between them. The CDR3 length is 14 residues. CDR1 and CDR2 (germline): SGDLS, YYNGEE. The CDR3 sequence: CASSNTGDTDTQYF. DNA for the CDR3: TGTGCCAGCAGCAACACGGGGGACACAGATACGCAGTATTTT. The variable domain in full, completed from reference TRBV9 and TRBJ2-3, reads DSGVTQTPKHLITATGQRVTLRCSPRSGDLSVYWYQQSLDQGLQFLIQYYNGEERAKGNILERFSAQQFPDLHSELNLSSLELGDSALYFCASSNTGDTDTQYFGPGTRLTVL.

This clonotype was observed at least ten times. The V and J genes are TRBV4-2 and TRBJ2-1, with 8 positions matching TRBD2. The J segment lost 9 bases and the V segment lost 1 base, leaving 8 bases of the junction unmatched. The CDR3 spans 15 residues. The germline V gene has CDR1 LGHNA and CDR2 YNFKEQ. The chain's CDR3 is CASSQAGLVRSEQFF. As DNA, the CDR3 is TGTGCCAGCAGCCAAGCGGGACTAGTGAGGAGTGAGCAGTTCTTC.

Many counts were recorded for this clonotype. The V gene is TRBV12-3 or TRBV12-4, the J gene TRBJ1-1; D is undetermined. Between the trimmed V and J ends, which lost 1 base and 1 base, there was a span of 10 bases. The CDR3 has 15 amino acids. The CDR3 DNA sequence: TGTGCCAGCAGTTTAGACAGATACTCGAACACTGAAGCTTTCTTT. Residues: CASSLDRYSNTEAFF.

This clonotype showed up many times. This chain uses TRBV5-1 with TRBJ1-2; D call uncertain. Germline CDR1 reads SGHRS; CDR2 reads YFSETQ. The CDR3 is 14 residues long. The ends were cut back, 2 bases at V and 5 bases at J, with 13 bases in the middle. The CDR3 region has the DNA TGCGCCAGCAGCTTTCTTGGACCGGTGTATGGCTACACCTTC. Residues: CASSFLGPVYGYTF.

The V and J genes are TRBV4-3 and TRBJ2-5; 8 bases are a match to TRBD2. The CDR3 runs to 17 residues. Germline CDR1 and CDR2: LGHNA and YSLEER. Trimming removed 4 bases from V and 5 bases from J; junction bases left unmatched: 15. This CDR3 is CASSLTLWRGATETQYF. CDR3 nucleotides: TGCGCCAGCAGCCTGACCCTGTGGCGGGGGGCGACGGAGACCCAGTACTTC.

This clonotype was counted many times. The chain carries TRBV5-1 and TRBJ1-5, with D unclear. Trimming pared 4 bases from V and 2 bases from J, leaving 13 bases between. In germline, CDR1 is SGHRS, CDR2 YFSETQ. The CDR3 totals 15 residues. Here the CDR3 DNA reads TGCGCCAGCAGCCCCAACCCGGGAGGCAATCAGCCCCAGCATTTT. It is translated as CASSPNPGGNQPQHF.

This clonotype was seen ten or more times. The chain combines TRBV5-1 with TRBJ2-7, with a possible D match to TRBD1 (6 bases). The V gene's germline CDR1 is SGHRS and CDR2 YFSETQ. The CDR3 runs to 14 residues. The V and J ends lost 1 base and 5 bases respectively, with 13 bases between them. The CDR3 nucleotides read TGCGCCAGCAGCTTGTGGCAGGGGAAGGACGAGCAGTACTTC. Protein: CASSLWQGKDEQYF.

This clonotype was counted many times. The DNA for the CDR3 is TGTGCCAGCAGCAGGGGATTGTATTTGAACACTGAAGCTTTCTTT. Its protein product is CASSRGLYLNTEAFF. This sequence joins TRBV6-2 or TRBV6-3 and TRBJ1-1; D is possibly TRBD1 (6 bases). CDR1 is MNHEY, CDR2 SVGEGT, per germline. The length of the CDR3 is 15 residues. Trimming pared 6 bases from V and 0 bases from J, leaving 14 bases between.

The sample holds many counts of this clonotype. The chain uses TRBV4-2 and TRBJ2-3, with 9 bases matching TRBD2. The CDR3 has 16 amino acids. In germline, CDR1 is LGHNA, CDR2 YNFKEQ. V was clipped by 4 bases and J by 0 bases; unmatched bases: 5. The CDR3 sequence: CASSPIAGESTDTQYF. CDR3 sequence (DNA): TGTGCCAGCAGCCCTATAGCGGGGGAGAGCACAGATACGCAGTATTTT.

This clonotype was counted at least ten times. The rearrangement links TRBV20-1 to TRBJ1-2, with D possibly matching TRBD1 (5 bases). The ends were cut back, 3 bases at V and 4 bases at J, with 9 bases in the middle. Germline V gives CDR1 DFQATT, CDR2 SNEGSKA (reference sequence). The CDR3 loop spans 12 amino acids. In DNA, the CDR3 is TGCAGTGCTAGGGGACTGACCTATGGCTACACCTTC. Translation: CSARGLTYGYTF.

Many counts were recorded for this clonotype. The chain is built from TRBV11-2 and TRBJ2-5; TRBD2 agrees at 15 bases. V lost 4 bases to trimming and J lost 5 bases; unmatched junction nucleotides: 11. The CDR3 spans 18 residues. Germline V gives CDR1 SGHAT, CDR2 FQNNGV. The CDR3 DNA is TGTGCCAGCAGCTACCAACGGACTAGCGGGAGGGCCGGCGAGACCCAGTACTTC. Translating it yields CASSYQRTSGRAGETQYF. The full variable domain, its missing parts supplied by reference TRBV11-2 and TRBJ2-5, is EAGVAQSPRYKIIEKRQSVAFWCNPISGHATLYWYQQILGQGPKLLIQFQNNGVVDDSQLPKDRFSAERLKGVDSTLKIQPAKLEDSAVYLCASSYQRTSGRAGETQYFGPGTRLLVL.

This clonotype has a count of ten or more. V gene TRBV7-6 combines with J gene TRBJ2-2; D gene uncertain. CDR3 size: 15 residues. Germline loops: CDR1 SGHVS, CDR2 FNYEAQ. The V gene lost 1 base and the J gene lost 0 bases, with 6 bases spanning the gap. CDR3 loop: CASSLVGANTGELFF. CDR3 sequence (DNA): TGTGCCAGCAGCTTAGTCGGAGCGAACACCGGGGAGCTGTTTTTT.